The rows below give T cell receptor beta chains drawn from one sample of a study of T cells in localized non-small cell lung cancer. Only in-frame clones appear in the TCRdb table, and some are missing; sequencing was by immunoSEQ multiplex PCR. The sample consists of about 48,000 clones, 70% to 80% of them appearing once. This sample comprised peripheral blood, obtained before any cancer treatment. The receptor set was obtained from a man aged 35-75 years with stage I squamous cell lung carcinoma. Each CDR3 is given without its conserved first and last residue. Where a row states a size, it is once, few, many or the class of an expanded clone; other rows omit it.

NA,TRBJ2-3,TRBV27,ASSPGGGNTDTQY
once,TRBJ1-5,TRBV28,ASSTLYGNQPQH
few,TRBJ1-3,TRBV18,ASRRQASSSGNTIY
once,TRBJ2-7,TRBV25-1,ASKTGAGYEQY
NA,TRBJ2-1,TRBV27,ASSSSWGGLNGNEQF
NA,TRBJ2-3,TRBV2,ASRSTLGTDTQY
NA,TRBJ1-5,TRBV7-9,ASSLSGGNQPQH
NA,TRBJ2-2,TRBV7-3,ASSPSLGLPTGELF
NA,TRBJ1-1,TRBV5-6,ASTRAVNTEAF
NA,TRBJ2-5,TRBV30,AWRAGNQETQY